This T cell receptor beta chain originates from a study of blood T cell repertoires in COVID-19. Study-wide context: Both acute and convalescent COVID-19 samples were obtained from the United States, Italy and Spain. The analysed material was cDNA or gDNA that came from T cells, B-cell-depleted T cells, or PBMCs.

In the authors' methods: Reference gene primer amplification in the assay estimated nucleated cell counts. Data came from immunoSEQ multiplex PCR; TCRdb stores just in-frame clones and leaves some out. D and trimming were read from the DNA, whereas the V and J calls and clone size are those reported in that table. The repertoire consists of roughly 43,000 clones, with less than 70% occurring once and the leading ten covering around 6.5%. This CDR3 is 17 amino acids long. The junction had 15 bases not matched to a gene; V was cut back by 5 bases and J by 3 bases. CDR1 LNHDA and CDR2 SQIVND come from the germline V gene (reference sequence).

V is TRBV19 and J is TRBJ2-5; TRBD2 agrees at 7 bases. The clonotype originates from an older man with acute or convalescent COVID-19. The sequenced sample was peripheral blood. CDR3 nucleotides: TGTGCCAGTAGTCTTTGGAGGAGCGGGAAGAGGGAAGAGACCCAGTACTTC. Translated, it gives CASSLWRSGKREETQYF.